The clone carrying this T cell receptor beta chain was detected once. The antigen remains undetermined. The assay was immunoSEQ multiplex PCR, and TCRdb's table has in-frame clones only and misses some. In the table there are about 150,000 clones, roughly 88% of which are singletons. This sample was included in a study of T cell responses to AZD1222 COVID-19 vaccine. Findings and limits, study-wide: All repertoire sampling was performed exclusively after the peak T cell response. Reports say nearly half of spike-specific TCRs go after unmutated variant regions.

This CDR3 region has 14 residues. Germline CDR1 is SGHNT and CDR2 is YYREEE (reference sequence). V shed 4 bases and J shed 0 bases, with 8 bases lying between them. The chain has TRBV5-4 and TRBJ1-3; D remains unclear. The sample was peripheral blood, taken on day 0 of AZD1222 vaccination. This clonotype was sampled from an adult in good health. The CDR3 spells CASSPGLSGNTIYF. CDR3 nucleotides: TGTGCCAGCAGCCCCGGCCTCTCTGGAAACACCATATATTTT.